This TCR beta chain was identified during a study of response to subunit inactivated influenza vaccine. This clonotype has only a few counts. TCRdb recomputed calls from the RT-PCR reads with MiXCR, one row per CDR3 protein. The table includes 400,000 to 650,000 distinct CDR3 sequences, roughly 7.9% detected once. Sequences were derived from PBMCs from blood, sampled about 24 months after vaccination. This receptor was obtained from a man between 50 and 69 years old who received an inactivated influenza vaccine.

The DNA for the CDR3 is TGTGCCACCAGTGAGTCAGGGACAGATACGCAGTATTTT. Its translation: CATSESGTDTQYF. The chain combines TRBV24-1 with TRBJ2-3; TRBD1 might be the D (5 bases). V lost 4 bases to trimming and J lost 3 bases, with 7 bases between them. This CDR3 spans 13 amino acids. Germline CDR1 is KGHDR and CDR2 is SFDVKD.